These 18 T cell receptor beta chains were sequenced from one sample in a study of PD-L1 blockade in urothelial cancer. Data came from immunoSEQ multiplex PCR; TCRdb stores just in-frame clones and leaves some out. Altogether roughly 32,000 clones are present, 84% being singletons, with the ten largest covering less than 40%. The specimen comprised PBMCs, sampled around atezolizumab (anti-PD-L1) treatment. The receptors shown here come from a man aged 55 to 70 with urothelial cancer.

This chain links TRBV19 with TRBJ2-3; maybe TRBD1 (5 bases). This CDR3 has 17 residues. V lost 5 bases and J 5 bases, leaving 23 bases between the germline ends. Germline loops: CDR1 LNHDA, CDR2 SQIVND (reference sequence). The CDR3 region is CASSAPDLKGRGDTQYF. As DNA, the CDR3 is TGTGCCAGTAGTGCCCCTGACTTGAAGGGGCGAGGAGATACGCAGTATTTT.

The chain carries TRBV7-9 and TRBJ1-5; tentative D call: TRBD1 (6 bases). The CDR3 has 16 residues. Germline V gives CDR1 SEHNR, CDR2 FQNEAQ (reference sequence). V was cut by 0 bases and J by 0 bases, with 9 bases left in between. The DNA of the CDR3 is TGTGCCAGCAGCTTAGCGGGGGGGCCTAGCAATCAGCCCCAGCATTTT. Protein sequence: CASSLAGGPSNQPQHF.

Here the CDR3 reads CASSLQSGSNSPLHF. The CDR3 nucleotides are TGCGCCAGCAGCTTACAGTCGGGGTCTAATTCACCCCTCCACTTT. The rearrangement joins TRBV5-1 to TRBJ1-6; D gene ambiguous. This CDR3 region has 15 residues. V was trimmed by 2 bases and J by 6 bases, leaving 12 bases between them. Germline values: CDR1 SGHRS, CDR2 YFSETQ.

This chain connects TRBV15 to TRBJ1-5, with D unclear. CDR1 LNHNV and CDR2 YYDKDF come from the germline V gene (reference sequence). This CDR3 has 12 residues. The V end lost 3 bases, the J end lost 6 bases, and 6 bases lay between the germline ends. CDR3 in amino acids: CATSRTGQPQHF. The CDR3, as DNA: TGTGCCACCAGCAGGACGGGTCAGCCCCAGCATTTT.

The rearrangement joins TRBV9 to TRBJ2-1, with 11 bases identical to TRBD2. V gave up 2 bases and J gave up 9 bases; unmatched junction bases: 4. CDR3 length equals 14 residues. CDR1 is SGDLS and CDR2 is YYNGEE in the germline V gene. The CDR3 DNA is TGTGCCAGCAGCGTCGCGGGACTAGCGGCTGAGCAGTTCTTC. Encoded protein: CASSVAGLAAEQFF. Variable domain in full (rest from reference TRBV9 and TRBJ2-1): DSGVTQTPKHLITATGQRVTLRCSPRSGDLSVYWYQQSLDQGLQFLIQYYNGEERAKGNILERFSAQQFPDLHSELNLSSLELGDSALYFCASSVAGLAAEQFFGPGTRLTVL.

This clone was observed once. Other DNA variants within this sample encode the same CDR3. The CDR3 DNA sequence: TGTGCCAGCAGTCCGACAGGGGGAACTGAAGCTTTCTTT. Translation gives CASSPTGGTEAFF. The chain carries TRBV6-6 and TRBJ1-1, with 9 bases identical to TRBD1. The CDR3 has 13 residues. Looked up from germline, CDR1 is MNHNY and CDR2 is SVGAGI (reference sequence). The V segment lost 5 bases and the J segment 5 bases; nucleotides outside the gene matches: 3.

The CDR3 loop reads CASSIWDFPGDYGYTF. DNA of the CDR3: TGTGCCAGTAGTATTTGGGATTTCCCGGGAGACTATGGCTACACCTTC. The chain combines TRBV19 with TRBJ1-2; D unresolved. The V and J ends lost 3 bases and 3 bases respectively, with 17 bases between them. Per germline, CDR1 LNHDA and CDR2 SQIVND (reference sequence). The CDR3 totals 16 residues.

This rearrangement joins TRBV30 to TRBJ1-5; TRBD1 aligns across 7 bases. Unmatched junction bases numbered 5, after V lost 0 bases and J lost 3 bases. The CDR3 sequence is 15 residues long. Germline V gene lookup returns CDR1 GTSNPN and CDR2 SVGIG (reference sequence). CDR3 protein: CAWSVYRGINQPQHF. The CDR3 nucleotides are TGTGCCTGGAGTGTCTACAGGGGCATCAATCAGCCCCAGCATTTT.

The chain has TRBV28 and TRBJ1-1; D may be TRBD1 (6 bases). The CDR3 runs to 14 residues. The V end lost 5 bases, the J end lost 8 bases, and 18 bases lay between the germline ends. CDR1 is MDHEN and CDR2 is SYDVKM in the germline V gene. The CDR3 DNA is TGTGCCAGCAGTCGCACCTGGACAGTCGGGGAAGCTTTCTTT. This translates into CASSRTWTVGEAFF.

The chain is built from TRBV4-2 and TRBJ2-1, with a tentative D call TRBD1 (6 bases). Germline CDR1 reads LGHNA; CDR2 reads YNFKEQ. The CDR3 extends over 14 amino acids. The ends were cut back, 4 bases at V and 6 bases at J, with 13 bases in the middle. The CDR3 sequence: CASSRPGHPNEQFF. In DNA form, the CDR3 reads TGTGCCAGCAGCCGGCCGGGACACCCCAATGAGCAGTTCTTC.

The chain is built from TRBV25-1 and TRBJ2-3; 8 bases are shared with TRBD1. This CDR3 has 16 residues. Germline-derived CDR1 and CDR2 are MGHDK and SYGVNS. V lost 1 base, J lost 5 bases, and 8 bases stayed unmatched. The CDR3 spells CASSEFRGGTGDTQYF. As DNA, the CDR3 is TGTGCCAGCAGTGAATTTCGCGGCGGGACAGGAGATACGCAGTATTTT.

This chain connects TRBV18 to TRBJ1-3; a possible D gene is TRBD1 (6 bases). CDR3 size: 13 residues. Trimming cost V 10 bases and J 0 bases, with 10 bases left between them. CDR1 is KGHSH, CDR2 LQKENI, per germline. In DNA form, the CDR3 reads TGTGCCACCGGACAGAGCTCTGGAAACACCATATATTTT. It specifies CATGQSSGNTIYF.

The rearrangement links TRBV28 to TRBJ1-2; 8 bases fit TRBD1. Germline assignment: CDR1 MDHEN and CDR2 SYDVKM. The CDR3 extends over 17 amino acids. J was trimmed by 5 bases and V by 3 bases; bases with no gene match: 14. The CDR3 here is CASSFPNHGQGGYGYTF. The CDR3 bases are TGTGCCAGCAGTTTCCCCAACCACGGACAGGGAGGGTATGGCTACACCTTC.

CDR3 nucleotide sequence: TGCGCCAGCAGCGAAGGGACAAAGAACACCGGGGAGCTGTTTTTT. It is translated as CASSEGTKNTGELFF. The chain couples TRBV5-1 to TRBJ2-2, with a weak D call TRBD1 (6 bases). The germline CDR1 and CDR2 sequences are SGHRS and YFSETQ. This CDR3 has 15 residues. V lost 4 bases and J lost 1, with 11 bases in between.

This sequence joins TRBV9 and TRBJ1-4; D possibly corresponds to TRBD1 (6 bases). Looked up from germline, CDR1 is SGDLS and CDR2 is YYNGEE. CDR3 length: 16 amino acids. Trimming stripped 0 bases from V and 5 bases from J, with 14 bases between. The CDR3 DNA reads TGTGCCAGCAGCGTAGCTGCTGGGGGCGAGAATGAAAAACTGTTTTTT. This translates into CASSVAAGGENEKLFF.

The sample holds one count of this clone. The rearrangement uses TRBV11-3 and TRBJ2-3; D is possibly TRBD2 (5 bases). The CDR3 is made up of 19 amino acids. Germline loops: CDR1 SGHNT, CDR2 YENEEA. The V gene lost 0 bases and the J gene lost 8 bases, with 27 bases spanning the gap. CDR3 region: CASSLDKLRRAGPGATQYF. CDR3 sequence (DNA): TGTGCCAGCAGCTTAGATAAATTGAGGCGGGCCGGACCCGGCGCTACGCAGTATTTT. Together with reference TRBV11-3 and TRBJ2-3, the CDR3 gives the full variable domain: EAGVVQSPRYKIIEKKQPVAFWCNPISGHNTLYWYLQNLGQGPELLIRYENEEAVDDSQLPKDRFSAERLKGVDSTLKIQPAELGDSAVYLCASSLDKLRRAGPGATQYFGPGTRLTVL.

The gene calls are TRBV5-1 and TRBJ2-5; 11 positions agree with TRBD1. V was pared by 4 bases and J by 5 bases, with 10 bases of the junction left unmatched. The germline gives CDR1 SGHRS, CDR2 YFSETQ. This CDR3 region has 16 residues. CDR3 bases: TGCGCCAGCAGCAAACCGACGGACAGGGGGCCGGAGACCCAGTACTTC. It specifies CASSKPTDRGPETQYF.

The chain joins TRBV18 to TRBJ2-7, with 9 bases matching TRBD1. The germline CDR1 and CDR2 sequences are KGHSH and LQKENI. Trimming at V came to 6 bases and at J to 4 bases, leaving 10 bases not matched to a gene. This CDR3 is built from 15 residues. In DNA form, the CDR3 reads TGTGCCAGCTCGCCCGGGACAGGGATAGGGTACGAGCAGTACTTC. Translation: CASSPGTGIGYEQYF.